A single sample gave rise to the 15 T cell receptor beta chains below, sequenced in a study of control samples from healthy donors and cancer patients (TCRdb year 2020). The method was the immunoSEQ multiplex PCR assay. Sourced from immuneACCESS, this table was stored by TCRdb with only in-frame sequences that have V and J called. A share of the clones is absent; for the studies checked, an unresolved V gene accounts for under half, and the remainder has no known explanation. The sample table holds 150,000 to 200,000 clones, of which 91% were seen once. The ten top clones hold just over 2% of the sample. What was sequenced was blood. Every receptor here comes from a woman aged 40 to 50 in good health.

The V gene is TRBV7-9, the J gene TRBJ1-2; D possibly corresponds to TRBD1 (6 bases). V was shortened by 3 bases and J by 8 bases, with 22 bases between the two germline ends. The CDR3 spans 16 residues. Germline V gives CDR1 SEHNR, CDR2 FQNEAQ (reference sequence). The CDR3 sequence is CASSFGAGGPVEGYTF. CDR3 DNA sequence: TGTGCCAGCAGCTTTGGGGCGGGGGGCCCGGTGGAAGGCTACACCTTC.

The V and J genes are TRBV10-1 and TRBJ1-1; 7 bases match TRBD1. Germline CDR1 reads WNHNN; CDR2 reads SYGVQD (reference sequence). The CDR3 runs 15 residues. With 8 bases clipped from V and 3 bases from J, the junction kept 12 bases outside the gene matches. The CDR3 DNA reads TGCGCCAGCGCCAGCCAGGGGGGCAGAGACACTGAAGCTTTCTTT. Encoded protein: CASASQGGRDTEAFF.

V is TRBV23-1 and J is TRBJ1-1, with a tentative D call TRBD1 (5 bases). TRBV23-1 counts as an open reading frame of uncertain function. This CDR3 contains 14 residues. V was trimmed by 11 bases and J by 0 bases, leaving 16 bases between them. The CDR3: CAGPRRGLNTEAFF. The CDR3 DNA is TGCGCCGGCCCGAGGAGGGGTCTGAACACTGAAGCTTTCTTT.

The chain carries TRBV2 and TRBJ1-1; 8 nucleotides align to TRBD1. Germline V gene lookup returns CDR1 SNHLY and CDR2 FYNNEI. The CDR3 runs to 15 residues. With V trimmed by 2 bases and J by 1 base, 3 bases remained unmatched. In nucleotides, the CDR3 is TGTGCCAGCAGTGAACTACAGGGGGAGAACACTGAAGCTTTCTTT. The encoded protein is CASSELQGENTEAFF.

The chain is built from TRBV5-4 and TRBJ2-3; 14 nucleotides match TRBD2. This CDR3 has 16 amino acids. J was trimmed by 2 bases and V by 3 bases; bases with no gene match: 2. Germline lookup yields CDR1 SGHNT and CDR2 YYREEE (reference sequence). The CDR3 region has the DNA TGTGCCAGCAGCTCGGGACTAGCGGGGGCCACAGATACGCAGTATTTT. This gives the protein CASSSGLAGATDTQYF.

The chain uses TRBV6-6 and TRBJ2-7, with 8 bases fitting TRBD1. The CDR3 sequence is 14 residues long. CDR1 is MNHNY, CDR2 SVGAGI, per germline (reference sequence). J lost 5 bases, V lost 4 bases, and 7 bases had no gene match. The CDR3 spells CASSFDRGLHEQYF. In nucleotides, the CDR3 is TGTGCCAGCAGTTTCGACAGGGGTCTGCACGAGCAGTACTTC.

To note about this clone: Other DNA sequences of this sample code for an identical CDR3. The V and J genes are TRBV3-1 (or the pseudogene TRBV3-2) and TRBJ1-1; D remains ambiguous. Germline V gene sequence: CDR1 LGHDT, CDR2 YNNKEL (reference sequence). The CDR3 extends over 12 amino acids. Trimming stripped 3 bases from V and 2 bases from J, with 4 bases between. The CDR3 is CASSQLNTEAFF. The CDR3 region has the DNA TGTGCCAGCAGCCAGTTAAACACTGAAGCTTTCTTT.

Note on this clone: One end of the junction is discordant with germline, which a read error may explain. In DNA form, the CDR3 reads TGCGCCAGCAGTGAGTCTTTGCTTCAAGGGACCCAGTACTTC. Translating gives CASSESLLQGTQYF. The genes are TRBV10-1 and TRBJ2-5; D unresolved. The CDR3 runs 14 residues. Germline V gene sequence: CDR1 WNHNN, CDR2 SYGVQD (reference sequence).

The V gene is TRBV7-9, the J gene TRBJ1-2; D remains unclear. Trimming stripped 1 base from V and 5 bases from J, with 17 bases between. The CDR3 has 16 amino acids. CDR1 SEHNR and CDR2 FQNEAQ come from the germline V gene (reference sequence). For the CDR3, the DNA is TGTGCCAGCAGCTTAGGAGTACCCCGAGGACCATATGGCTACACCTTC. Translated: CASSLGVPRGPYGYTF.

The V gene is TRBV27, the J gene TRBJ2-1; 9 bases map to TRBD1. This CDR3 has 16 residues. Germline V CDR1 and CDR2: MNHEY, SMNVEV (reference sequence). Trimming at V came to 0 bases and at J to 1 base, leaving 1 base not matched to a gene. The CDR3 sequence: CASSLSGQGSYNEQFF. In DNA, the CDR3 is TGTGCCAGCAGTTTATCGGGACAGGGTTCCTACAATGAGCAGTTCTTC.

This chain links TRBV11-3 with TRBJ1-1, with a possible D match to TRBD1 (5 bases). Per the germline V gene, CDR1 is SGHNT and CDR2 is YENEEA. V was pared by 0 bases and J by 4 bases, with 9 bases between. The CDR3 is 14 residues long. In DNA form, the CDR3 reads TGTGCCAGCAGCTTAGATCGGGGGAGCACTGAAGCTTTCTTT. This codes for CASSLDRGSTEAFF.

This clone was observed once. The chain employs TRBV7-8 and TRBJ2-3; 9 bases match TRBD1. V dropped 0 bases and J dropped 2; count of bases not matched to a gene: 12. The CDR3 extends over 19 amino acids. The V gene's germline CDR1 is SGHVS and CDR2 FQNEAQ. The CDR3 is CASSLAFIFRDRVTDTQYF. In nucleotides, the CDR3 is TGTGCCAGCAGCTTAGCCTTCATTTTCCGGGACAGGGTCACAGATACGCAGTATTTT. Full variable domain (remainder filled in from reference TRBV7-8 and TRBJ2-3): GAGVSQSPRYKVAKRGQDVALRCDPISGHVSLFWYQQALGQGPEFLTYFQNEAQLDKSGLPSDRFFAERPEGSVSTLKIQRTQQEDSAVYLCASSLAFIFRDRVTDTQYFGPGTRLTVL.

V and J are TRBV23-1 and TRBJ1-5; D not resolved. TRBV23-1 is reported as an ORF; its role is uncertain. The ends were cut back, 3 bases at V and 6 bases at J, with 15 bases in the middle. This CDR3 is 15 amino acids long. The CDR3 is CASSHVIVQVQPQHF. CDR3 nucleotide sequence: TGCGCCAGCAGTCATGTCATCGTCCAGGTTCAGCCCCAGCATTTT.

The table lists this clone with a few counts. This sequence joins TRBV7-6 and TRBJ2-3; 14 positions match TRBD2. The CDR3 totals 15 residues. V lost 5 bases to trimming and J lost 4 bases; unmatched junction nucleotides: 2. Germline CDR1 reads SGHVS; CDR2 reads FNYEAQ. CDR3 nucleotide sequence: TGTGCCAGCAGCCGACTAGCGGGGGGGCCAGATACGCAGTATTTT. Translation: CASSRLAGGPDTQYF. Drawing the rest from reference TRBV7-6 and TRBJ2-3, the complete variable domain is GAGVSQSPRYKVTKRGQDVALRCDPISGHVSLYWYRQALGQGPEFLTYFNYEAQQDKSGLPNDRFSAERPEGSISTLTIQRTEQRDSAMYRCASSRLAGGPDTQYFGPGTRLTVL.

The chain couples TRBV5-1 to TRBJ2-1; D is unclear. Germline V gives CDR1 SGHRS, CDR2 YFSETQ. The CDR3 runs to 13 residues. Trimming shortened V by 4 bases and J by 9 bases, and 14 bases separated the two germline ends. The CDR3 DNA follows: TGCGCCAGCAGCCCTTCTACCTTGGGTGAGCAGTTCTTC. It encodes CASSPSTLGEQFF.